Below, 27 T cell receptor beta chains from the same sample are listed, as sequenced in a study of response to subunit inactivated influenza vaccine. Via MiXCR, TCRdb re-called the RT-PCR reads, giving one row per CDR3 protein. This repertoire shows 550,000 to 800,000 distinct CDR3 sequences, 15% to 19% found once; its top ten account for under 14%. The specimen was PBMCs from blood, collected approximately 12 days after vaccination. The receptors derive from a man aged 50-60 years who received an inactivated influenza vaccine.

This clonotype was observed many times. The rearrangement links TRBV28 to TRBJ2-5; TRBD2 matches 11 bases. V shed 3 bases, J shed 5 bases, and the junction held 5 bases outside the gene matches. This CDR3 contains 15 residues. Looked up from germline, CDR1 is MDHEN and CDR2 is SYDVKM. The CDR3: CASSFYASGRETQYF. CDR3 in DNA: TGTGCCAGCAGTTTTTATGCTAGCGGGAGGGAGACCCAGTACTTC. Full variable domain (remainder filled in from reference TRBV28 and TRBJ2-5): DVKVTQSSRYLVKRTGEKVFLECVQDMDHENMFWYRQDPGLGLRLIYFSYDVKMKEKGDIPEGYSVSREKKERFSLILESASTNQTSMYLCASSFYASGRETQYFGPGTRLLVL.

The rearrangement uses TRBV19 and TRBJ2-5; D is unclear. V was cut by 10 bases and J by 5 bases, with 17 bases left in between. The CDR3 runs to 13 residues. Germline V gene sequence: CDR1 LNHDA, CDR2 SQIVND (reference sequence). CDR3 protein: CATGLGLRETQYF. CDR3 in DNA: TGTGCCACCGGGTTAGGGCTCCGGGAGACCCAGTACTTC.

This clonotype was found a few times. This chain connects TRBV12-3 or TRBV12-4 to TRBJ2-7; TRBD1 aligns across 9 bases. The CDR3 has 15 amino acids. After removal of 6 bases from V and 1 base from J, the junction contained 7 bases not matched to a gene. The CDR3, as DNA: TGTGCCAGCAGCCGGGGACAGGGCTCGTCCTACGAGCAGTACTTC. This translates into CASSRGQGSSYEQYF.

The chain couples TRBV20-1 to TRBJ2-3; 14 nucleotides agree with TRBD2. Germline assignment: CDR1 DFQATT and CDR2 SNEGSKA (reference sequence). This CDR3 comprises 15 residues. The junction had 6 bases not matched to a gene; V was cut back by 4 bases and J by 6 bases. Here the CDR3 reads CSATGLAGEADTQYF. In DNA, the CDR3 is TGCAGTGCTACGGGACTAGCGGGAGAGGCTGATACGCAGTATTTT.

The rearrangement links TRBV7-2 to TRBJ2-6; D remains ambiguous. The CDR3 has 13 amino acids. Germline V CDR1 and CDR2: SGHTA, FQGNSA. V lost 7 bases to trimming and J lost 4 bases, with 8 bases between them. Here the CDR3 reads CASTSSGANVLTF. The CDR3 coding sequence is TGTGCCAGCACTTCATCCGGGGCCAACGTCCTGACTTTC. Together with reference TRBV7-2 and TRBJ2-6, the CDR3 gives the full variable domain: GAGVSQSPSNKVTEKGKDVELRCDPISGHTALYWYRQSLGQGLEFLIYFQGNSAPDKSGLPSDRFSAERTGGSVSTLTIQRTQQEDSAVYLCASTSSGANVLTFGAGSRLTVL.

This clonotype was seen many times. This sequence joins TRBV7-2 and TRBJ1-5; 8 nucleotides line up with TRBD1. V trimming: 4 bases; J trimming: 6 bases; junction bases outside the gene matches: 5. This CDR3 is 14 amino acids long. Looked up from germline, CDR1 is SGHTA and CDR2 is FQGNSA. CDR3: CASSSDRARQPQHF. CDR3 sequence (DNA): TGTGCCAGCAGCTCGGACAGGGCTCGTCAGCCCCAGCATTTT.

The rearrangement joins TRBV7-2 to TRBJ2-1, with 8 positions matching TRBD2. This CDR3 comprises 15 residues. The germline CDR1 and CDR2 sequences are SGHTA and FQGNSA. With 3 bases clipped from V and 2 bases from J, the junction kept 3 bases outside the gene matches. The chain's CDR3 is CASSFERGTYNEQFF. The CDR3 nucleotides read TGTGCCAGCAGCTTCGAGCGGGGGACCTACAATGAGCAGTTCTTC.

This chain uses TRBV6-2 or TRBV6-3 with TRBJ2-5; TRBD2 agrees at 13 bases. J lost 5 bases, V lost 4 bases, and 7 bases had no gene match. Germline CDR1 is MNHEY and CDR2 is SVGEGT. The CDR3 runs 16 residues. The CDR3: CASSFGLAGASETQYF. The DNA of the CDR3 is TGTGCCAGCAGTTTCGGACTAGCGGGAGCTTCGGAGACCCAGTACTTC.

This sequence joins TRBV6-1 and TRBJ2-7, with a possible D match to TRBD2 (7 bases). The CDR3 spans 16 residues. Germline V lookup: CDR1 MNHNS, CDR2 SASEGT. V was shortened by 7 bases and J by 0 bases, with 19 bases between the two germline ends. In DNA, the CDR3 is TGTGCCAGCAATGGCCAGGGGCGGGGGAGCTCCTACGAGCAGTACTTC. Translated, it gives CASNGQGRGSSYEQYF.

This clonotype was observed at least ten times. This sequence joins TRBV5-1 and TRBJ2-7; D gene unclear. V was shortened by 0 bases and J by 0 bases, with 7 bases between the two germline ends. The CDR3 covers 14 residues. The germline gives CDR1 SGHRS, CDR2 YFSETQ. Here the CDR3 DNA reads TGCGCCAGCAGCTTGGGGCCCAGCTCCTACGAGCAGTACTTC. Translated: CASSLGPSSYEQYF.

This clonotype turned up a few times. The CDR3 loop is CASSQDPAAPPQHF. The CDR3 DNA reads as TGTGCCAGCAGCCAAGATCCGGCAGCCCCTCCCCAGCATTTT. This sequence joins TRBV3-1 and TRBJ1-5, with unresolved D. The CDR3 covers 14 residues. Germline CDR1 reads LGHDT; CDR2 reads YNNKEL (reference sequence). V dropped 0 bases and J dropped 10 bases, with 13 bases sitting between them.

J is TRBJ2-2 and V is TRBV12-3 or TRBV12-4; D is perhaps TRBD1 (6 bases). This CDR3 is 15 amino acids long. V dropped 2 bases and J dropped 4 bases, with 11 bases sitting between them. The CDR3 sequence: CASSLQGRSTGELFF. CDR3 bases: TGTGCCAGCAGTTTACAGGGGCGTAGCACCGGGGAGCTGTTTTTT.

This clonotype showed up just a few times. The chain has TRBV10-3 and TRBJ2-2, with D perhaps TRBD1 (5 bases). Germline lookup yields CDR1 ENHRY and CDR2 SYGVKD. CDR3 length equals 14 residues. The germline V and J ends were trimmed by 6 bases and 1 base, with 9 bases remaining between them. The CDR3 DNA follows: TGTGCCATCAGGGAGACAGTGAACACCGGGGAGCTGTTTTTT. This sequence encodes CAIRETVNTGELFF.

The table lists this clonotype with a few counts. In DNA, the CDR3 is TGTGCCTGGAGAGCAGGGGGGGCCCACGAGCAGTACTTC. The encoded protein is CAWRAGGAHEQYF. The V and J genes are TRBV30 and TRBJ2-7, with D perhaps matching TRBD1 or TRBD2 (7 bases each). The CDR3 has 13 amino acids. Germline V gives CDR1 GTSNPN, CDR2 SVGIG (reference sequence). The V and J ends lost 3 bases and 5 bases respectively, with 14 bases between them.

This clonotype was counted between two and nine times. This chain uses TRBV20-1 with TRBJ2-1, with D tentatively TRBD2 (6 bases). CDR3 length: 13 residues. V lost 4 bases and J 6 bases, leaving 13 bases between the germline ends. The germline gives CDR1 DFQATT, CDR2 SNEGSKA (reference sequence). DNA for the CDR3: TGCAGTGCTACCAAGGACTACGCCAATGAGCAGTTCTTC. Amino acid sequence: CSATKDYANEQFF.

This clonotype has a handful of counts. The V gene is TRBV9, the J gene TRBJ2-2; 7 bases match TRBD2. The CDR3 contains 13 residues. J was trimmed by 2 bases and V by 6 bases; bases with no gene match: 1. Per germline, CDR1 SGDLS and CDR2 YYNGEE. The chain's CDR3 is CASTSGNTGELFF. As DNA, the CDR3 is TGTGCCAGCACTAGCGGTAACACCGGGGAGCTGTTTTTT.

There are many counts of this clonotype. The DNA of the CDR3 is TGCGCCAGCAGCGGAGGACTGGGGCTCCCTAACGAGCAGTACTTC. Translation: CASSGGLGLPNEQYF. V and J are TRBV5-1 and TRBJ2-7; the D gene could be TRBD1 or TRBD2 (5 bases each). The CDR3 is 15 amino acids. Germline V gives CDR1 SGHRS, CDR2 YFSETQ. Trimming cost V 4 bases and J 5 bases, with 19 bases left between them.

This clonotype turned up a few times. This chain links TRBV7-3 with TRBJ2-3; 7 bases are shared with TRBD1. Germline V CDR1 and CDR2: SGHTA, FQGTGA. This CDR3 has 15 amino acids. V lost 0 bases to trimming and J lost 4 bases; unmatched junction nucleotides: 4. Here the CDR3 DNA reads TGTGCCAGCAGCTTAACGACAGGGAGTTCAGATACGCAGTATTTT. Translation gives CASSLTTGSSDTQYF.

This clonotype turned up a few times. The gene calls are TRBV20-1 and TRBJ1-2; D ambiguous. V lost 2 bases to trimming and J lost 7 bases, with 17 bases between them. The CDR3 runs 14 residues. Germline CDR1 DFQATT, CDR2 SNEGSKA (reference sequence). The CDR3 coding sequence is TGCAGTGCTAGACCTAACACGAGAAGTGGTGGCTACACCTTC. It is translated as CSARPNTRSGGYTF.

This clonotype occurred a few times. A much larger clone sits a single nucleotide away, making a read error possible. V usage is TRBV6-2 or TRBV6-3 and J usage is TRBJ2-2; 10 bases line up with TRBD1. The CDR3 extends over 14 amino acids. Germline assignment: CDR1 MNHEY and CDR2 SVGEGT. This CDR3 is CVSGQGGSTGELFF. In DNA, the CDR3 is TGTGTCAGCGGACAGGGGGGAAGCACCGGGGAGCTGTTTTTT.

The chain recombines TRBV7-3 with TRBJ2-3; D remains unclear. CDR1 and CDR2 from the germline V gene are SGHTA and FQGTGA. This CDR3 is 14 amino acids long. The ends were cut back, 5 bases at V and 0 bases at J, with 9 bases in the middle. CDR3 amino acids: CASSPTASTDTQYF. DNA of the CDR3: TGTGCCAGCAGCCCCACAGCTAGCACAGATACGCAGTATTTT.

The chain employs TRBV6-2 or TRBV6-3 and TRBJ1-5; D gene unclear. This CDR3 has 13 amino acids. Germline V gene data show CDR1 as MNHEY and CDR2 as SVGEGT. Trimming pared 6 bases from V and 6 bases from J, leaving 12 bases between. The CDR3 protein is CASSRWEGQPQHF. DNA of the CDR3: TGTGCCAGCAGCCGCTGGGAGGGTCAGCCCCAGCATTTT.

The chain carries TRBV18 and TRBJ2-1, with a tentative D call TRBD1 (6 bases). V lost 2 bases and J lost 6, with 14 bases in between. This CDR3 spans 15 amino acids. Looked up from germline, CDR1 is KGHSH and CDR2 is LQKENI. The CDR3 here is CASSPGQPLINEQFF. The DNA for the CDR3 is TGTGCCAGCTCACCAGGACAGCCATTGATCAATGAGCAGTTCTTC.

The rearrangement uses TRBV14 and TRBJ1-1; D is possibly TRBD1 (5 bases). Germline CDR1 reads SGHDN; CDR2 reads FVKESK. Trimming left V 4 bases short and J 0 bases short, with 9 bases between. This CDR3 is built from 14 residues. The CDR3 sequence is CASSRGVVNTEAFF. CDR3 DNA: TGTGCCAGCAGCCGGGGGGTGGTGAACACTGAAGCTTTCTTT.

The sample holds a few counts of this clonotype. The chain has TRBV2 and TRBJ2-7; D possibly corresponds to TRBD2 (6 bases). CDR3 size: 15 residues. CDR1 and CDR2 (germline): SNHLY, FYNNEI. The V end was cut by 3 bases, the J end by 2 bases, with 14 bases between. CDR3 coding DNA: TGTGCCAGCAGTGAGTATCCTGCGGGGACCTACGAGCAGTACTTC. This sequence encodes CASSEYPAGTYEQYF.

The chain is built from TRBV6-7 and TRBJ2-7, with D possibly TRBD1 on 5 matching bases. TRBV6-7 counts as an open reading frame of uncertain function. CDR3 length: 17 residues. V dropped 2 bases and J dropped 0 bases, with 17 bases sitting between them. The CDR3 DNA sequence: TGTGCCAGCAGTTACCTCCGAAGGGGCGCAGGCTCCTACGAGCAGTACTTC. It translates to CASSYLRRGAGSYEQYF.

This clonotype came up a few times. CDR3 protein: CASSYSTFAGDTDTQYF. Here the CDR3 DNA reads TGTGCCAGCAGTTACTCGACTTTCGCGGGGGACACAGATACGCAGTATTTT. This chain joins TRBV6-5 and TRBJ2-3; 7 positions match TRBD2. This CDR3 has 17 residues. CDR1 MNHEY and CDR2 SVGAGI come from the germline V gene. The V segment lost 0 bases and the J segment 2 bases; nucleotides outside the gene matches: 8.